This TCR beta chain was observed in a study of T cells in Graves' hyperthyroidism and ophthalmopathy. Graves' hyperthyroidism without ophthalmopathy progression within 18 months was termed stable. Thyroid ultrasound and orbital computed tomography, with clinical symptoms and serum thyroxine and TRAb, informed diagnoses. The authors took PBMCs from 9.5 to 10 ml fresh peripheral blood. The CDR3 regions of TCR beta were amplified from RNA transcripts. The HTBI set primed first-round TCR CDR3 RT-PCR. One entry per CDR3 protein, called by TCRdb with MiXCR from the multiplex PCR reads. The repertoire consists of roughly 380,000 distinct CDR3 sequences, with about a fifth occurring once and the leading ten covering about 3.5%. CDR1 is ENHRY and CDR2 is SYGVKD in the germline V gene. Trimming took 8 bases from V and 2 from J, leaving 18 bases between them. The CDR3 spans 15 residues. This clonotype was observed many times. Its antigen is unidentified.

The study's findings and limits: Separation of ophthalmopathy from stable hyperthyroidism was achieved by a 13 V-J model.

This clonotype originated in a woman between 18 and 29 years old with Graves' hyperthyroidism. Input material: blood. The gene calls are TRBV10-3 and TRBJ1-2; possible D gene TRBD1, 6 bases. CDR3 sequence (DNA): TGTGCCATCTTAACAGGGTGGGCCCCCAACTATGGCTACACCTTC. Protein sequence: CAILTGWAPNYGYTF.